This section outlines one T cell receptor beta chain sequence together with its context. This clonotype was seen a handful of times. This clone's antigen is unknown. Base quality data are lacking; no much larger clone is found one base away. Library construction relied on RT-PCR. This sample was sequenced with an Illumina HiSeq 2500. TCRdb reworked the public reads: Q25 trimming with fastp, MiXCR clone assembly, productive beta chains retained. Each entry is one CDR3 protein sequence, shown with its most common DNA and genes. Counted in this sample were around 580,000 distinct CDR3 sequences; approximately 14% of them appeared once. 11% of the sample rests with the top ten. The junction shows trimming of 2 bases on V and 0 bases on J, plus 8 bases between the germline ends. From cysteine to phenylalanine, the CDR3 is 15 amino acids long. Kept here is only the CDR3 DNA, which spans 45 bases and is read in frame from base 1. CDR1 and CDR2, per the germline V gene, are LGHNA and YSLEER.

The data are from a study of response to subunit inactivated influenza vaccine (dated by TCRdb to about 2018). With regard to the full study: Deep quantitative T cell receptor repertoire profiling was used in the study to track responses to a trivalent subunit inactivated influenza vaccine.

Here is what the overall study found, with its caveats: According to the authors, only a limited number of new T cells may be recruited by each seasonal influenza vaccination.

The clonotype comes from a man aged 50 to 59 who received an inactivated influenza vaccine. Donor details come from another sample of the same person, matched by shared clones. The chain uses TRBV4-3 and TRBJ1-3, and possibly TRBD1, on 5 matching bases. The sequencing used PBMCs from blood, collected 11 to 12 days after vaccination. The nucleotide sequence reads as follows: TGCGCCAGCAGCCAATCCGGGACCTCTGGAAACACCATATATTTT. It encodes CASSQSGTSGNTIYF.